The rows below give T cell receptor beta chains drawn from one sample of a study of patients and donors after allogeneic stem cell transplantation. Using its own MiXCR run on the RT-PCR reads, TCRdb lists one record per CDR3 protein. The sample consists of some 960,000 distinct CDR3 sequences, under 20% of them appearing once. Sequencing was performed on blood, either unsorted or a sorted T cell fraction (not recorded which). These receptors all stem from a human donor who was either an allogeneic HSCT recipient or a stem cell or donor lymphocyte infusion donor (not recorded which). It is not recorded whose cells these are; they may come from a transplant donor. CDR3s include the opening cysteine and the closing phenylalanine or tryptophan. The D gene is left open where the match is weak. Only part of the rows carry a size: once, few, many, or a class if the clone is expanded.

V gene: TRBV2
D gene: TRBD2
J gene: TRBJ2-1
clone size: NA
CDR3 DNA: TGTGCCAGCAGTGAGGGGTCTAGCGGGAGTAATGAGCAGTTCTTC
CDR3 protein: CASSEGSSGSNEQFF

V gene: TRBV6-5
D gene: NA
J gene: TRBJ1-4
clone size: few
CDR3 DNA: TGTGCCAGCAGTTACCCCACAGGGTTCAATGAAAAACTGTTTTTT
CDR3 protein: CASSYPTGFNEKLFF

V gene: TRBV25-1
D gene: TRBD1
J gene: TRBJ2-7
clone size: NA
CDR3 DNA: TGTGCCAGCAGCTGGGACAGCGGCTTCTACGAGCAGTACTTC
CDR3 protein: CASSWDSGFYEQYF

V gene: TRBV20-1
D gene: NA
J gene: TRBJ2-1
clone size: few
CDR3 DNA: TGCAGTGCTAGAGATTCGGGCCCAGGGGCTCAATACAATGAGCAGTTCTTC
CDR3 protein: CSARDSGPGAQYNEQFF

V gene: TRBV6-1
D gene: NA
J gene: TRBJ2-7
clone size: few
CDR3 DNA: TGTGCCAGCAGCGGGTCAGGCGGCTACGAGCAGTACTTC
CDR3 protein: CASSGSGGYEQYF

V gene: TRBV4-1
D gene: NA
J gene: TRBJ1-1
clone size: few
CDR3 DNA: TGCGCCAGCAGCCAAGATCATTTCGAGCGGTATAACACTGAAGCTTTCTTT
CDR3 protein: CASSQDHFERYNTEAFF

V gene: TRBV19
D gene: NA
J gene: TRBJ1-1
clone size: NA
CDR3 DNA: TGTGCCAGTCTAGGCCTCGGAGGGGTGGTTGAAGCTTTCTTT
CDR3 protein: CASLGLGGVVEAFF

V gene: TRBV5-1
D gene: NA
J gene: TRBJ2-5
clone size: NA
CDR3 DNA: TGCGCCAGCAGCTTGTCTGGGGCGGGAGAGACCCAGTACTTC
CDR3 protein: CASSLSGAGETQYF

V gene: TRBV29-1
D gene: NA
J gene: TRBJ1-1
clone size: NA
CDR3 DNA: TGCAGCGTTGCTCTCGGGGGGTCTGAAGCTTTCTTT
CDR3 protein: CSVALGGSEAFF

V gene: TRBV27
D gene: NA
J gene: TRBJ1-2
clone size: few
CDR3 DNA: TGTGCCAGCAGAAAGGGCGGATACTCTAACTATGGCTACACCTTC
CDR3 protein: CASRKGGYSNYGYTF

V gene: TRBV6-1
D gene: NA
J gene: TRBJ2-7
clone size: NA
CDR3 DNA: TGTGCCAGCAGTGAGCAGGCCTTCTACGAGCAGTACTTC
CDR3 protein: CASSEQAFYEQYF

V gene: TRBV7-6
D gene: NA
J gene: TRBJ2-7
clone size: NA
CDR3 DNA: TGTGCCAGCAGCATAAGACTGAACTCCTACGAGCAGTACTTC
CDR3 protein: CASSIRLNSYEQYF

V gene: TRBV5-1
D gene: TRBD2
J gene: TRBJ2-7
clone size: NA
CDR3 DNA: TGCGCCAGCAGCGCGAGCGGGAGGTCCTACGAGCAGTACTTC
CDR3 protein: CASSASGRSYEQYF

V gene: TRBV6-5
D gene: NA
J gene: TRBJ1-1
clone size: NA
CDR3 DNA: TGTGCCAGCAGCCGGGACCCAGAAAAGCACTTT
CDR3 protein: CASSRDPEKHF

V gene: TRBV27
D gene: NA
J gene: TRBJ2-2
clone size: few
CDR3 DNA: TGTGCCAGCAGTTTATCGGGGGCGCAGACCGGGGAGCTGTTTTTT
CDR3 protein: CASSLSGAQTGELFF

V gene: TRBV4-1
D gene: NA
J gene: TRBJ2-7
clone size: NA
CDR3 DNA: TGCGCCAGCAGCCAAGTGACAGTCGCCTACGAGCAGTACTTC
CDR3 protein: CASSQVTVAYEQYF

V gene: TRBV6-1
D gene: NA
J gene: TRBJ1-6
clone size: NA
CDR3 DNA: TGTGCCAGCAGTAGACTCCGGCTTACTAACGATTCACCCCTCCACTTT
CDR3 protein: CASSRLRLTNDSPLHF

V gene: TRBV12-3/TRBV12-4
D gene: TRBD1
J gene: TRBJ1-1
clone size: many
CDR3 DNA: TGTGCCAGCAGCCCCGTTCGGACAGGCCTTATGAACACTGAAGCTTTCTTT
CDR3 protein: CASSPVRTGLMNTEAFF

V gene: TRBV29-1
D gene: NA
J gene: TRBJ2-1
clone size: few
CDR3 DNA: TGCAGCGTAGATATTACGATATCCTACAATGAGCAGTTCTTC
CDR3 protein: CSVDITISYNEQFF

V gene: TRBV4-1
D gene: NA
J gene: TRBJ2-1
clone size: many
CDR3 DNA: TGCGCCAGCAGCCAAGTTCGGGTCGGGAGAGGGTATAATGAGCAGTTCTTC
CDR3 protein: CASSQVRVGRGYNEQFF

V gene: TRBV20-1
D gene: NA
J gene: TRBJ2-4
clone size: NA
CDR3 DNA: TGCAGTGCTAGGTCGGTGGCCAAAAACATTCAGTACTTC
CDR3 protein: CSARSVAKNIQYF

V gene: TRBV5-1
D gene: NA
J gene: TRBJ2-5
clone size: NA
CDR3 DNA: TGCGCCAGCAGCTCCGTGGGCGGCGGGGTACAAGAGACCCAGTACTTC
CDR3 protein: CASSSVGGGVQETQYF

V gene: TRBV12-3/TRBV12-4
D gene: NA
J gene: TRBJ2-7
clone size: NA
CDR3 DNA: TGTGCCAGCAAACCCCGCCTAGGGTCCTACGAGCAGTACTTC
CDR3 protein: CASKPRLGSYEQYF

V gene: TRBV7-9
D gene: NA
J gene: TRBJ2-7
clone size: once
CDR3 DNA: TGTGCCAGCAGCCCCCCCGAGGTCGCCTACGAGCAGTACTTC
CDR3 protein: CASSPPEVAYEQYF

V gene: TRBV6-2/TRBV6-3
D gene: TRBD1
J gene: TRBJ1-1
clone size: NA
CDR3 DNA: TGTGCCAGCAGACGGGACAGCCCCATGAACACTGAAGCTTTCTTT
CDR3 protein: CASRRDSPMNTEAFF

V gene: TRBV10-3
D gene: NA
J gene: TRBJ1-5
clone size: NA
CDR3 DNA: TGTGCCATCAGTGCCCTAAATGGGGCAGCCAACTATAGCAATCAGCCCCAGCATTTT
CDR3 protein: CAISALNGAANYSNQPQHF

V gene: TRBV20-1
D gene: NA
J gene: TRBJ1-1
clone size: few
CDR3 DNA: TGCAGTGCTATTGGGTCTGCCAGGGAAAAGGCTGAAGCTTTCTTT
CDR3 protein: CSAIGSAREKAEAFF

V gene: TRBV7-9
D gene: NA
J gene: TRBJ1-4
clone size: NA
CDR3 DNA: TGTGCCAGCAGCCACCACAGGGTGGGCCGGGAAAAACTGTTTTTT
CDR3 protein: CASSHHRVGREKLFF

V gene: TRBV5-5
D gene: NA
J gene: TRBJ2-1
clone size: NA
CDR3 DNA: TGTGCCAGCAGCTTACTGAGAGGGAGTGCAGTAGATGAGCAGTTCTTC
CDR3 protein: CASSLLRGSAVDEQFF

V gene: TRBV6-1
D gene: NA
J gene: TRBJ2-7
clone size: NA
CDR3 DNA: TGTGCCACCGCGGATGGGACACTAAGCTCCTACGAGCAGTACTTC
CDR3 protein: CATADGTLSSYEQYF

V gene: TRBV4-3
D gene: NA
J gene: TRBJ2-5
clone size: few
CDR3 DNA: TGCGCCAGCAGCCAATCGGACCGGGATAGAGAGACCCAGTACTTC
CDR3 protein: CASSQSDRDRETQYF

V gene: TRBV28
D gene: NA
J gene: TRBJ2-1
clone size: NA
CDR3 DNA: TGTGCCAGCAGCTTAGGAGGCGGCGCGAGCTACAATGAGCAGTTCTTC
CDR3 protein: CASSLGGGASYNEQFF

V gene: TRBV7-9
D gene: TRBD2
J gene: TRBJ2-3
clone size: few
CDR3 DNA: TGTGCCAGCAGCTTCGGGACTAGCGGGGCAGATACGCAGTATTTT
CDR3 protein: CASSFGTSGADTQYF

V gene: TRBV18
D gene: NA
J gene: TRBJ1-5
clone size: NA
CDR3 DNA: TGTGCCAGCTCACCACGGCCTTTGGGCAATCAGCCCCAGCATTTT
CDR3 protein: CASSPRPLGNQPQHF

V gene: TRBV12-5
D gene: TRBD2
J gene: TRBJ2-7
clone size: many
CDR3 DNA: TGTGCTAGTGGGTTGCTAGCGGGCCTAGAGCAGTACTTC
CDR3 protein: CASGLLAGLEQYF

V gene: TRBV10-3
D gene: TRBD1
J gene: TRBJ1-2
clone size: many
CDR3 DNA: TGTGCCATCAGCGGGACAGGGCCGAACTATGGCTACACCTTC
CDR3 protein: CAISGTGPNYGYTF

V gene: TRBV11-2
D gene: NA
J gene: TRBJ2-4
clone size: NA
CDR3 DNA: TGTGCCAGCAGCTTAGTCGCGTACGCAAACATTCAGTACTTC
CDR3 protein: CASSLVAYANIQYF

V gene: TRBV7-9
D gene: NA
J gene: TRBJ2-1
clone size: NA
CDR3 DNA: TGTGCCAGCAGCCCCTACTACGGCAATGAGCAGTTCTTC
CDR3 protein: CASSPYYGNEQFF

V gene: TRBV28
D gene: NA
J gene: TRBJ1-2
clone size: NA
CDR3 DNA: TGTGCCAGCAGTTCACAGGTTCGCTATGGCTACACCTTC
CDR3 protein: CASSSQVRYGYTF

V gene: TRBV11-3
D gene: TRBD2
J gene: TRBJ2-5
clone size: NA
CDR3 DNA: TGTGCCAGCAGCCGCATCGGGACTAGTGGAGAGACCCAGTACTTC
CDR3 protein: CASSRIGTSGETQYF